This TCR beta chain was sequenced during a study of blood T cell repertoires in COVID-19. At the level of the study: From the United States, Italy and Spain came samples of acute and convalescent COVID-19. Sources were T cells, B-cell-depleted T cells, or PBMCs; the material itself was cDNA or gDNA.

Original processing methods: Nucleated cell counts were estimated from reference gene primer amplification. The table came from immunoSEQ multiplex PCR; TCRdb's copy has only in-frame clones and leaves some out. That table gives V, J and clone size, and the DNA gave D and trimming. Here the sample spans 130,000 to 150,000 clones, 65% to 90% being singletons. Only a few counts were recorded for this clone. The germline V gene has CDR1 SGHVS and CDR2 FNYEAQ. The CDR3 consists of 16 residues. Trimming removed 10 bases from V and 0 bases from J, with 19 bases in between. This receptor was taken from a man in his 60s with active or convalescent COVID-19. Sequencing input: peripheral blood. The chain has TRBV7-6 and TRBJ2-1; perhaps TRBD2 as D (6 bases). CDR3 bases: TGTGCCAACTCGACTGAGGGGAGGAGCTCCTACAATGAGCAGTTCTTC. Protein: CANSTEGRSSYNEQFF.